This T cell receptor beta chain was sequenced in a study of cytomegalovirus exposure and HLA in healthy donors. The study, taken as a whole, reports: Some segments of the V type, notably TRBV6-2 and TRBV6-3, were excluded as indistinguishable.

About this clone: Antigen: not known.

PCR employed 60 Vbeta and 13 Jbeta primers. The repertoire was sequenced with immunoSEQ multiplex PCR; TCRdb's copy has only in-frame clones and lacks some. The sample records approximately 190,000 clones, around 85% being singletons. The CDR3 has 14 residues. Between the trimmed V and J ends, which lost 6 bases and 2 bases, there was a span of 9 bases. Germline assignment: CDR1 SGDLS and CDR2 YYNGEE. The chain joins TRBV9 to TRBJ2-6; tentative D call: TRBD2 (7 bases). Sequencing was carried out using PBMCs. This receptor was identified in a man between 45 and 60 years old in good health and CMV-seronegative. The CDR3 is CASTGGAGANVLTF. For the CDR3, the DNA is TGTGCCAGCACGGGGGGCGCTGGGGCCAACGTCCTGACTTTC.